The text below deals with one T cell receptor beta chain. Its target is not known. The junction had 12 bases not matched to a gene; V was cut back by 5 bases and J by 8 bases. Germline-derived CDR1 and CDR2 are SGHAT and FQNNGV. The CDR3 has 16 amino acids. The data stem from a study of shared clonotypes between healthy human individuals. Study outcomes and limitations: The authors sampled blood alone, and tissue repertoires likely differ. In four donors, around 5.5% of naive CD4 clonotypes appeared in common. Clonotype sharing across donors was expected to vary with sequencing depth.

The study separated CD4+ cells into CD45RA+ naive and CD45RA-negative memory subsets. Generated by immunoSEQ multiplex PCR, the TCRdb table keeps only in-frame clones and is missing some. This table has more than 2,000,000 clones, approximately 92% appearing once. The chain carries TRBV11-2 and TRBJ2-1; TRBD2 matches at 10 bases. The sample comprised naive CD4+ T cells sorted from blood. Documented subset: CD45RA+ positively selected. The sequence came from a young man in good health. Written as DNA, the CDR3 is TGTGCCAGCAGCCCATCTAGCGGGGGCTTTCTCGATGAGCAGTTCTTC. This sequence encodes CASSPSSGGFLDEQFF.